Below are 21 T cell receptor beta chains sequenced from a single sample in a study of blood T cells in healthy people across ages. Together with a sample-barcoded 5' primer, a J-beta primer mix was included in a second PCR lasting roughly 6 to 12 cycles. TCRdb independently ran MiXCR on the 5' RACE reads; one entry per CDR3 protein. In the table there are 790,000 or so distinct CDR3 sequences, approximately 53% of which are singletons. Sequencing input: blood. The receptor set was obtained from a man aged 35-49 years in good health.

J is TRBJ2-5 and V is TRBV30; unclear D gene. The CDR3 covers 11 residues. Trimming shortened V by 1 base and J by 5 bases, and 5 bases separated the two germline ends. Germline values: CDR1 GTSNPN, CDR2 SVGIG (reference sequence). The CDR3 region has the DNA TGTGCCTGGAGTGATGGGGAGACCCAGTACTTC. This gives the protein CAWSDGETQYF.

This chain links TRBV7-3 with TRBJ2-3; 11 bases fit TRBD2. The ends lost 4 bases at V and 11 bases at J; junction bases unmatched: 8. This CDR3 is 14 amino acids long. Per the germline V gene, CDR1 is SGHTA and CDR2 is FQGTGA. The CDR3 sequence: CASSSSGGTPMQYF. The CDR3 coding sequence is TGTGCCAGCAGCTCTAGCGGGGGGACCCCTATGCAGTATTTT.

The chain is built from TRBV3-1 and TRBJ1-2, with 10 bases matching TRBD1. Trimming at V came to 5 bases and at J to 6 bases, leaving 9 bases not matched to a gene. Germline V lookup: CDR1 LGHDT, CDR2 YNNKEL (reference sequence). This CDR3 spans 15 amino acids. The CDR3: CASSFNRQGANGYTF. The CDR3 bases are TGTGCCAGCAGCTTTAATAGACAGGGGGCTAATGGCTACACCTTC.

V gene TRBV6-5 combines with J gene TRBJ2-1; 7 bases match TRBD2. CDR1 and CDR2 from the germline V gene are MNHEY and SVGAGI. After removal of 8 bases from V and 9 bases from J, the junction contained 13 bases not matched to a gene. The CDR3 runs 14 residues. CDR3 amino acids: CASVRGGPAGEQFF. The CDR3 nucleotides are TGTGCCAGCGTCCGCGGGGGTCCGGCTGGTGAGCAGTTCTTC.

This chain joins TRBV10-3 and TRBJ1-2; no clear D. The V end was cut by 0 bases, the J end by 0 bases, with 8 bases between. Germline V gene lookup returns CDR1 ENHRY and CDR2 SYGVKD. This CDR3 comprises 15 residues. CDR3 residues: CAISESRDSNYGYTF. CDR3 nucleotides: TGTGCCATCAGTGAGTCAAGGGATTCTAACTATGGCTACACCTTC.

This chain joins TRBV6-5 and TRBJ1-2, with no clear D. The CDR3 sequence is 13 residues long. The germline V and J ends were trimmed by 5 bases and 4 bases, with 11 bases remaining between them. Germline loops: CDR1 MNHEY, CDR2 SVGAGI. CDR3 amino acids: CASSQLNGYGYTF. In DNA form, the CDR3 reads TGTGCCAGCAGTCAATTAAACGGCTATGGCTACACCTTC.

This clonotype was counted a few times. The chain carries TRBV2 and TRBJ2-5; D tentatively reads TRBD1 or TRBD2 (5 bases each). This CDR3 comprises 16 residues. In germline, CDR1 is SNHLY, CDR2 FYNNEI. V dropped 3 bases and J dropped 2 bases, with 16 bases sitting between them. As DNA, the CDR3 is TGTGCCAGCAGTGAGTTGAGGGCAGGGCTACAAGAGACCCAGTACTTC. Protein product: CASSELRAGLQETQYF.

This clonotype has just a few counts. The chain joins TRBV10-3 to TRBJ2-3, with D hard to call. This CDR3 is 12 amino acids long. Germline assignment: CDR1 ENHRY and CDR2 SYGVKD. The germline V and J ends were trimmed by 5 bases and 2 bases, with 5 bases remaining between them. The CDR3 nucleotides read TGTGCCATCAGTTCATACACAGATACGCAGTATTTT. This encodes CAISSYTDTQYF.

The rearrangement links TRBV20-1 to TRBJ2-3; 9 nucleotides align to TRBD2. The CDR3 runs to 12 residues. The V gene end was trimmed by 3 bases and the J gene end by 10 bases; junction bases not matched to a gene: 5. Germline V gene data show CDR1 as DFQATT and CDR2 as SNEGSKA (reference sequence). CDR3 sequence reads: CSARTEREAQYF. CDR3 DNA: TGCAGTGCTAGGACTGAGCGGGAGGCGCAGTATTTT.

J is TRBJ1-5 and V is TRBV7-9; 8 bases fit TRBD1. J gave up 4 bases and V 5 bases, and 4 bases lay outside the gene matches. This CDR3 has 14 residues. The germline V gene encodes CDR1 SEHNR and CDR2 FQNEAQ (reference sequence). CDR3: CASSVGQENQPQHF. CDR3 bases: TGTGCCAGCAGCGTGGGACAGGAGAATCAGCCCCAGCATTTT.

The CDR3 bases are TGTGCCAGCAACCCGGGACAGAGGGTCCAAGAGACCCAGTACTTC. This codes for CASNPGQRVQETQYF. The chain carries TRBV7-2 and TRBJ2-5; 7 positions match TRBD1. Trimming at V came to 7 bases and at J to 1 base, leaving 9 bases not matched to a gene. The CDR3 is 15 amino acids. CDR1 is SGHTA, CDR2 FQGNSA, per germline.

The gene calls are TRBV18 and TRBJ1-6; D uncertain. The CDR3 has 14 residues. The germline gives CDR1 KGHSH, CDR2 LQKENI. The V and J ends lost 2 bases and 8 bases respectively, with 10 bases between them. In DNA, the CDR3 is TGTGCCAGCTCACCAGGGATCGACTATTCACCCCTCCACTTT. Its translation: CASSPGIDYSPLHF.

This rearrangement joins TRBV15 to TRBJ1-2, with 7 bases matching TRBD1. This CDR3 spans 15 amino acids. Germline-derived CDR1 and CDR2 are LNHNV and YYDKDF (reference sequence). After removal of 5 bases from V and 0 bases from J, the junction contained 6 bases not matched to a gene. The CDR3 nucleotides are TGTGCCACCAGCGGTGGGACAGAAACTAACTATGGCTACACCTTC. This encodes CATSGGTETNYGYTF.

The rearrangement joins TRBV7-9 to TRBJ2-3; 7 positions match TRBD1. CDR1 is SEHNR and CDR2 is FQNEAQ in the germline V gene (reference sequence). The CDR3 loop spans 15 amino acids. V trimming: 5 bases; J trimming: 2 bases; junction bases outside the gene matches: 7. CDR3 amino acids: CASSPRDSYTDTQYF. DNA for the CDR3: TGTGCCAGCAGCCCCCGGGACAGCTACACAGATACGCAGTATTTT.

At least ten counts were recorded for this clonotype. The genes are TRBV6-2 or TRBV6-3 and TRBJ2-1; D might be TRBD2 (6 bases). The DNA matches TRBJ2-7 better at its end, which makes the J call doubtful. The CDR3 consists of 14 residues. Germline CDR1 and CDR2: MNHEY and SVGEGT. Here the CDR3 DNA reads TGTGCCAGCAGTGCGACGGGGGAATACAATGAGCAGTACTTC. Translation gives CASSATGEYNEQYF.

V gene TRBV28 combines with J gene TRBJ2-4, with D possibly being TRBD1 (6 bases). The CDR3 sequence is 16 residues long. V was shortened by 7 bases and J by 0 bases, with 16 bases between the two germline ends. Germline CDR1 is MDHEN and CDR2 is SYDVKM. The CDR3 protein is CASTIGGGIAKNIQYF. The CDR3 bases are TGTGCCAGCACGATAGGGGGTGGAATAGCCAAAAACATTCAGTACTTC. Complete variable domain (other parts from reference TRBV28 and TRBJ2-4): DVKVTQSSRYLVKRTGEKVFLECVQDMDHENMFWYRQDPGLGLRLIYFSYDVKMKEKGDIPEGYSVSREKKERFSLILESASTNQTSMYLCASTIGGGIAKNIQYFGAGTRLSVL.

This clonotype was detected only once. This may come from a read error, since a much larger clone is one base off. This sequence joins TRBV29-1 and TRBJ2-1; tentative D call: TRBD2 (5 bases). Gene TRBJ2-7 matches the end of the DNA better, so the J call may be wrong. This CDR3 is 14 amino acids long. Looked up from germline, CDR1 is SQVTM and CDR2 is ANQGSEA. The CDR3 loop is CSVRVSSGIDEQYF. Written as DNA, the CDR3 is TGCAGCGTTAGAGTTAGCTCCGGGATTGATGAGCAGTACTTC.

This clonotype was detected a few times. V gene TRBV6-5 combines with J gene TRBJ2-6; the D gene is possibly TRBD1 (6 bases). Germline V CDR1 and CDR2: MNHEY, SVGAGI. The CDR3 covers 17 residues. Trimming shortened V by 3 bases and J by 1 base, and 13 bases separated the two germline ends. In DNA form, the CDR3 reads TGTGCCAGCAGTTATGGGGGCATACCTTCTGGGGCCAACGTCCTGACTTTC. This codes for CASSYGGIPSGANVLTF.

This clonotype showed up just a few times. The chain uses TRBV9 and TRBJ2-5, with 9 bases aligning to TRBD1. The CDR3 runs to 17 residues. CDR1 SGDLS and CDR2 YYNGEE come from the germline V gene. With 2 bases clipped from V and 4 bases from J, the junction kept 12 bases outside the gene matches. The CDR3 DNA reads as TGTGCCAGCAGCGTTGGCGCCGGACAGGGGATCGGAGAGACCCAGTACTTC. Its translation: CASSVGAGQGIGETQYF.

A few counts support this clonotype. CDR3 sequence reads: CASRGLGLGTEAFF. The CDR3 DNA reads TGTGCCAGCCGCGGACTAGGACTGGGCACTGAAGCTTTCTTT. This rearrangement joins TRBV7-2 to TRBJ1-1; no reliable D call. Trimming left V 8 bases short and J 4 bases short, with 17 bases between. The CDR3 is 14 amino acids. Germline CDR1 is SGHTA and CDR2 is FQGNSA.

The chain links TRBV29-1 to TRBJ2-1; D perhaps matches TRBD1 (5 bases). There are 12 residues in the CDR3. Germline loops: CDR1 SQVTM, CDR2 ANQGSEA. V was cut by 6 bases and J by 4 bases, with 10 bases left in between. Here the CDR3 reads CSVSRGYNEQFF. CDR3 sequence (DNA): TGCAGCGTGAGTAGGGGATACAATGAGCAGTTCTTC.